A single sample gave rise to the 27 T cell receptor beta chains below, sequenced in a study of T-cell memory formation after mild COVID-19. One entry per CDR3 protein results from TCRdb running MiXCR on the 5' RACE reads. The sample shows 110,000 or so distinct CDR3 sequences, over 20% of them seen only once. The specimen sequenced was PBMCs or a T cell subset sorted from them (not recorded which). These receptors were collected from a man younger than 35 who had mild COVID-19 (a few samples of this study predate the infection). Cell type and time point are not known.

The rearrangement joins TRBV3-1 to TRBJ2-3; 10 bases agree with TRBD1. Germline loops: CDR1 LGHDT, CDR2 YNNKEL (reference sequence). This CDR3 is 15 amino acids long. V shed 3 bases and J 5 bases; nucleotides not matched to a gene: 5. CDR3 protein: CASSQDRGFGDTQYF. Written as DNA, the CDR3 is TGTGCCAGCAGCCAGGACAGGGGGTTCGGAGATACGCAGTATTTT.

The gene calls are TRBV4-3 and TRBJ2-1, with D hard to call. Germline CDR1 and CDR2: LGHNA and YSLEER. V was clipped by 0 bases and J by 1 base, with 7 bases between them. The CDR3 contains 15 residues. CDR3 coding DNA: TGCGCCAGCAGCCAAGATCGAGCATCCTACAATGAGCAGTTCTTC. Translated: CASSQDRASYNEQFF.

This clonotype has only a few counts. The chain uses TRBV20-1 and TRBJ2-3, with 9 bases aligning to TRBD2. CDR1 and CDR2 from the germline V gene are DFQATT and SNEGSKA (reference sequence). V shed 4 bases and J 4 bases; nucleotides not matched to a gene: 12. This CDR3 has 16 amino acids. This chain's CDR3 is CSANQRGVRWADTQYF. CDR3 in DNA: TGCAGTGCTAACCAGCGGGGGGTTCGCTGGGCAGATACGCAGTATTTT.

CDR3 sequence: CASSESRGGSYEQYV. CDR3 bases: TGTGCCAGCAGTGAAAGTAGGGGCGGCTCCTACGAGCAGTACGTC. V gene TRBV6-1 combines with J gene TRBJ2-7, with D possibly matching TRBD1 (5 bases). The CDR3 has 15 amino acids. The germline CDR1 and CDR2 sequences are MNHNS and SASEGT. V was cut by 2 bases and J by 0 bases, with 11 bases left in between.

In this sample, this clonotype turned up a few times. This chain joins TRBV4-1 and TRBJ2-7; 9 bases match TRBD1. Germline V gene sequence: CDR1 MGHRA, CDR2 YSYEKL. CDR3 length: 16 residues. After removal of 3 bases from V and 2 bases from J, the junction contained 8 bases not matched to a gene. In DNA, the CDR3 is TGCGCCAGCAGCCATCAGGAGGGGACAGGGACCTACGAGCAGTACTTC. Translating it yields CASSHQEGTGTYEQYF.

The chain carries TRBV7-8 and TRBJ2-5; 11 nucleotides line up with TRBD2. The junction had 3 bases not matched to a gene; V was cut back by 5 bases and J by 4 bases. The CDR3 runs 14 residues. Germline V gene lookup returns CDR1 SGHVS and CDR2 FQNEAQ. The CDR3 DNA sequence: TGTGCCAGCAGCCCCGGGACTAGCGGAGAGACCCAGTACTTC. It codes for CASSPGTSGETQYF.

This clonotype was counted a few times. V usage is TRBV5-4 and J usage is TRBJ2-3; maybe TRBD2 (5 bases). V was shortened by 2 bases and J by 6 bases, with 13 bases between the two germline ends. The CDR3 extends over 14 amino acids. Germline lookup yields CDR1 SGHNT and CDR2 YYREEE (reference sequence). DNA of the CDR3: TGTGCCAGCAGCTTTTTCGTGGGAGCCGATACGCAGTATTTT. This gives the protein CASSFFVGADTQYF.

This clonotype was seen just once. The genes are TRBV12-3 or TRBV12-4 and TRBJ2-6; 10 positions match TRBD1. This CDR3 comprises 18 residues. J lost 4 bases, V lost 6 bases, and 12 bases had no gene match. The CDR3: CASSEDRGRFWGANVLTF. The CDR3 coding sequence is TGTGCCAGCAGCGAAGACAGGGGGCGTTTTTGGGGGGCCAACGTCCTGACTTTC.

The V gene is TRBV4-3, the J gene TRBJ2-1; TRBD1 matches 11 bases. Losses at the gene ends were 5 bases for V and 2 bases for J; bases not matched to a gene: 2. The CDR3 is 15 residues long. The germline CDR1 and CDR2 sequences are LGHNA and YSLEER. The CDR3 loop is CASSAGQGAYNEQFF. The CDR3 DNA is TGCGCCAGCAGCGCGGGACAGGGGGCCTACAATGAGCAGTTCTTC.

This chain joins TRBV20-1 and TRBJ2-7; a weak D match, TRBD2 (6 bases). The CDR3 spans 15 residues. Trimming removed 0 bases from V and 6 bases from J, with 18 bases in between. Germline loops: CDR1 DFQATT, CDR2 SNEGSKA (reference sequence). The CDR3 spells CSARDSIGGVGEQYF. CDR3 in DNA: TGCAGTGCTAGAGATTCTATCGGGGGAGTTGGCGAGCAGTACTTC.

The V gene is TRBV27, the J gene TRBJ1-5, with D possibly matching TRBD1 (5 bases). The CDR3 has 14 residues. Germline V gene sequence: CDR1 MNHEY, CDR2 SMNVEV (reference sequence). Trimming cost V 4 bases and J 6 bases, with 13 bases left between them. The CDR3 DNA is TGTGCCAGCAGTTCCTTTGCAGGGTTTCAGCCCCAGCATTTT. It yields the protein CASSSFAGFQPQHF.

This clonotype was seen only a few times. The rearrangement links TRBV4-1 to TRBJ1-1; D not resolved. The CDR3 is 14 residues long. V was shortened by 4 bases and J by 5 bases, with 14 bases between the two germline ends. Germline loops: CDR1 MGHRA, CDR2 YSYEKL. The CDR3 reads CASSLLIGRTEAFF. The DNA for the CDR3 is TGCGCCAGCAGCCTGCTAATTGGGCGGACTGAAGCTTTCTTT.

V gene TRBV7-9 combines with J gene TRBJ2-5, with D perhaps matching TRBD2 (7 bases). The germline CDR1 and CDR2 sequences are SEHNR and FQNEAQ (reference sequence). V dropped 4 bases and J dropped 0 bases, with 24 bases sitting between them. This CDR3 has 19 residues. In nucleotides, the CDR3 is TGTGCCAGCAGCTCTAGATACGGGGGGCGTGATTCGTACCAAGAGACCCAGTACTTC. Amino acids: CASSSRYGGRDSYQETQYF.

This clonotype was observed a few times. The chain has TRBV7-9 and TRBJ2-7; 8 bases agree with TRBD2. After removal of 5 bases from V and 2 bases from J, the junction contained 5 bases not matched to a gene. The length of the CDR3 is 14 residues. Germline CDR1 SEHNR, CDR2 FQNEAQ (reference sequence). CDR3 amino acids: CASSPGGRAYEQYV. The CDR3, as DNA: TGTGCCAGCAGCCCGGGGGGGAGGGCCTACGAGCAGTACGTC.

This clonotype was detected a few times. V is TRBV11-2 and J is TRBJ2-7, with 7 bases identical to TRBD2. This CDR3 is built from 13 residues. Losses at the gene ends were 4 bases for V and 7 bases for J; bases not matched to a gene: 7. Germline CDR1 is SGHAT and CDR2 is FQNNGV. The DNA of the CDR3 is TGTGCCAGCAGCTACGGGCCAGCGGGGGAGCAGTACGTC. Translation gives CASSYGPAGEQYV.

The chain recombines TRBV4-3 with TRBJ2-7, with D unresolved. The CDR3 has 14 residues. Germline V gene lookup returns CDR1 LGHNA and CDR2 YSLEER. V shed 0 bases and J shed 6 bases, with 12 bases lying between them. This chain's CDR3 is CASSQEGGRGEQYF. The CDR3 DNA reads TGCGCCAGCAGCCAAGAGGGCGGAAGAGGCGAGCAGTACTTC.

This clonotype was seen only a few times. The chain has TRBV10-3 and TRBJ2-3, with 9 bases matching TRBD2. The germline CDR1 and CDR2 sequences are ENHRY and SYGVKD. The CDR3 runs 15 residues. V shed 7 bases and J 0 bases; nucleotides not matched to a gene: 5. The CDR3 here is CAIKDSGRSTDTQYF. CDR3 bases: TGTGCCATCAAAGATAGCGGGAGAAGCACAGATACGCAGTATTTT.

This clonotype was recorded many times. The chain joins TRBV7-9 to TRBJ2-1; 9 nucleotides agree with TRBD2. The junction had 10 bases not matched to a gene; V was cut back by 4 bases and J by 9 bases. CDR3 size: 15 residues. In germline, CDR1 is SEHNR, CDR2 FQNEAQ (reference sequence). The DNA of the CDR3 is TGTGCCAGCAGCTCCCTTGCGGGGGGGCCAGGTGAGCAGTTCTTC. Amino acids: CASSSLAGGPGEQFF.

The CDR3 region is CASSSTTGVGNIQYF. The CDR3 bases are TGTGCCAGCAGTTCCACGACAGGGGTGGGAAACATTCAGTACTTC. The rearrangement links TRBV7-9 to TRBJ2-4, with 8 bases identical to TRBD1. Germline-derived CDR1 and CDR2 are SEHNR and FQNEAQ (reference sequence). This CDR3 is 15 amino acids long. V trimming: 6 bases; J trimming: 6 bases; junction bases outside the gene matches: 10.

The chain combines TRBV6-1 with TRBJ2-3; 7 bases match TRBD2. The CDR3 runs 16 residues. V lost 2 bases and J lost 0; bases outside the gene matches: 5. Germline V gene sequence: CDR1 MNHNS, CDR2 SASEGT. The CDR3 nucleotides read TGTGCCAGCAGTGAAAGAAAGCGGGGAAGCACAGATACGCAGTATTTT. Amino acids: CASSERKRGSTDTQYF.

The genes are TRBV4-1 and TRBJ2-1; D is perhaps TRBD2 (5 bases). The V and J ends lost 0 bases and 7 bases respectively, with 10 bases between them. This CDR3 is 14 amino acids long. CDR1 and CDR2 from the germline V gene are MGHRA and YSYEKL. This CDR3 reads CASSQEGPGNEQFF. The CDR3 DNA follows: TGCGCCAGCAGCCAAGAGGGCCCGGGGAATGAGCAGTTCTTC.

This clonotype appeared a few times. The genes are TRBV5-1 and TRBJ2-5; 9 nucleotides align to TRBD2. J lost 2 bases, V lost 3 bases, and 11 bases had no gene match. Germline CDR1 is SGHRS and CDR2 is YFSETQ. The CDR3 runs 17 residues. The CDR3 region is CASSSGTSRDLQETQYF. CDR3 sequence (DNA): TGCGCCAGCAGCTCGGGGACTAGCCGCGACTTACAAGAGACCCAGTACTTC.

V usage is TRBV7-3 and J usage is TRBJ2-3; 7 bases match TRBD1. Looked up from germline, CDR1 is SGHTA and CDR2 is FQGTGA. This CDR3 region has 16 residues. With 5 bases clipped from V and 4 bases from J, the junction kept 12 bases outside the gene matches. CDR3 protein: CASSPRGSIGPDTQYF. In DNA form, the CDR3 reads TGTGCCAGCAGCCCCAGGGGGAGCATCGGCCCAGATACGCAGTATTTT.

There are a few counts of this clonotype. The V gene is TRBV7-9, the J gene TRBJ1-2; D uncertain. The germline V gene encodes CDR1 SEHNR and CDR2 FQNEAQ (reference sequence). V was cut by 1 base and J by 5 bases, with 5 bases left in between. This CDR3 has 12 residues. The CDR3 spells CASSLDDYGYTF. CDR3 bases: TGTGCCAGCAGCTTAGACGATTATGGCTACACCTTC.

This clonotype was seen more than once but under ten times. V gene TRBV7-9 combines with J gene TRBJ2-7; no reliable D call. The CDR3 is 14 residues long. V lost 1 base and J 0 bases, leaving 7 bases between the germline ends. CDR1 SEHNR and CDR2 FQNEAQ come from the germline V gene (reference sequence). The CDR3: CASSLVQSSYEQYF. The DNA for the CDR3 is TGTGCCAGCAGCTTAGTCCAGAGCTCCTACGAGCAGTACTTC. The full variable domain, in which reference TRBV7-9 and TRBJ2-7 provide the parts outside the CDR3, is DTGVSQNPRHKITKRGQNVTFRCDPISEHNRLYWYRQTLGQGPEFLTYFQNEAQLEKSRLLSDRFSAERPKGSFSTLEIQRTEQGDSAMYLCASSLVQSSYEQYFGPGTRLTVT.

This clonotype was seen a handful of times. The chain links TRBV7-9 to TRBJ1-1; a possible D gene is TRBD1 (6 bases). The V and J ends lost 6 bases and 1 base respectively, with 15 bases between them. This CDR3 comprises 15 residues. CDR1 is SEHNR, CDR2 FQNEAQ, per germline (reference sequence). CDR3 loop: CASRHTGTQNTEAFF. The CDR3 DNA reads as TGTGCCAGCAGACATACCGGGACACAGAACACTGAAGCTTTCTTT.

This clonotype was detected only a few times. The CDR3 reads CATSRDRGFTDTQYF. The CDR3 DNA is TGTGCCACCAGCAGAGATCGGGGGTTCACAGATACGCAGTATTTT. This chain joins TRBV15 and TRBJ2-3, with a tentative D call TRBD2 (6 bases). Germline CDR1 is LNHNV and CDR2 is YYDKDF (reference sequence). V shed 0 bases and J shed 2 bases, with 9 bases lying between them. The CDR3 loop spans 15 amino acids.